Each of the 26 T cell receptor beta chains below was sequenced from the same sample in a study of cytomegalovirus exposure and HLA in healthy donors. The PCR ran on 60 Vbeta and 13 Jbeta primers. Data came from immunoSEQ multiplex PCR; TCRdb stores just in-frame clones and leaves some out. The sample has 90,000 to 120,000 clones; less than 85% are singletons. The sample consisted of PBMCs. These receptors originate from a woman aged 40-49 years in good health and CMV-seropositive.

The chain links TRBV6-6 to TRBJ1-1, with 11 bases identical to TRBD1. The CDR3 contains 15 residues. With V trimmed by 6 bases and J by 5 bases, 8 bases remained unmatched. The germline V gene has CDR1 MNHNY and CDR2 SVGAGI (reference sequence). CDR3 bases: TGTGCCAGCAGCCCCGGACAGGGGGCGGTTACTGAAGCTTTCTTT. This sequence encodes CASSPGQGAVTEAFF.

This clone was seen more than once but under ten times. The V call is TRBV5-1, the J call TRBJ1-1, with TRBD1 matching 9 bases. Losses at the gene ends were 4 bases for V and 1 base for J; bases not matched to a gene: 8. CDR1 and CDR2 (germline): SGHRS, YFSETQ. CDR3 length equals 16 residues. The CDR3 is CASSPKTTGGNTEAFF. In DNA form, the CDR3 reads TGCGCCAGCAGCCCGAAAACGACAGGGGGGAACACTGAAGCTTTCTTT. The full variable domain, completed using reference TRBV5-1 and TRBJ1-1, is KAGVTQTPRYLIKTRGQQVTLSCSPISGHRSVSWYQQTPGQGLQFLFEYFSETQRNKGNFPGRFSGRQFSNSRSEMNVSTLELGDSALYLCASSPKTTGGNTEAFFGQGTRLTVV.

The CDR3: CASSLGGVTTQPQHF. Here the CDR3 DNA reads TGTGCCAGCAGCTTAGGAGGGGTCACGACACAGCCCCAGCATTTT. The chain couples TRBV13 to TRBJ1-5; TRBD1 might be the D (5 bases). Germline CDR1 reads PRHDT; CDR2 reads FYEKMQ (reference sequence). This CDR3 is built from 15 residues. The V and J ends lost 0 bases and 7 bases respectively, with 13 bases between them. The variable domain in full, with the rest retrieved from reference TRBV13 and TRBJ1-5, is AAGVIQSPRHLIKEKRETATLKCYPIPRHDTVYWYQQGPGQDPQFLISFYEKMQSDKGSIPDRFSAQQFSDYHSELNMSSLELGDSALYFCASSLGGVTTQPQHFGDGTRLSIL.

The genes are TRBV7-3 and TRBJ2-1; 8 bases match TRBD2. CDR1 is SGHTA and CDR2 is FQGTGA in the germline V gene. J lost 4 bases, V lost 1 base, and 6 bases had no gene match. CDR3 length: 16 residues. The CDR3 loop is CASSLNAGGVYNEQFF. The CDR3 DNA sequence: TGTGCCAGCAGCTTAAATGCGGGGGGCGTATACAATGAGCAGTTCTTC.

CDR3 amino acids: CASSIQGAQPQHF. The DNA of the CDR3 is TGTGCCAGCAGTATACAGGGGGCTCAGCCCCAGCATTTT. This sequence joins TRBV2 and TRBJ1-5; 9 bases align to TRBD1. CDR1 and CDR2 from the germline V gene are SNHLY and FYNNEI. The V segment lost 5 bases and the J segment 6 bases; nucleotides outside the gene matches: 2. This CDR3 has 13 amino acids. The whole variable domain, filled in from reference TRBV2 and TRBJ1-5, reads EPEVTQTPSHQVTQMGQEVILRCVPISNHLYFYWYRQILGQKVEFLVSFYNNEISEKSEIFDDQFSVERPDGSNFTLKIRSTKLEDSAMYFCASSIQGAQPQHFGDGTRLSIL.

CDR3: CASSLGQQETQYF. The DNA for the CDR3 is TGTGCCAGCAGCCTAGGACAGCAAGAGACCCAGTACTTC. This chain connects TRBV28 to TRBJ2-5, with a possible D match to TRBD1 (6 bases). Trimming removed 6 bases from V and 2 bases from J, with 10 bases in between. The CDR3 covers 13 residues. Germline V gene sequence: CDR1 MDHEN, CDR2 SYDVKM.

The J gene is TRBJ1-6, the V gene TRBV4-3; no definite D call. Germline CDR1 is LGHNA and CDR2 is YSLEER. The V end was cut by 1 base, the J end by 8 bases, with 6 bases between. The CDR3 is 13 residues long. The CDR3 DNA reads TGCGCCAGCAGCCAAGCAGAGGATTCACCCCTCCACTTT. It is translated as CASSQAEDSPLHF.

This clone turned up a few times. This chain joins TRBV4-1 and TRBJ2-7, with 7 bases matching TRBD1. Germline CDR1 and CDR2: MGHRA and YSYEKL. The CDR3 is 16 amino acids. Trimming at V came to 4 bases and at J to 0 bases, leaving 9 bases not matched to a gene. The CDR3 is CASSPIYRDSSYEQYF. CDR3 nucleotides: TGCGCCAGCAGCCCTATTTACCGGGACAGCTCCTACGAGCAGTACTTC.

The genes are TRBV9 and TRBJ1-6, with D unclear. The germline V gene has CDR1 SGDLS and CDR2 YYNGEE. The ends were cut back, 0 bases at V and 10 bases at J, with 11 bases in the middle. CDR3 size: 14 residues. CDR3 sequence (DNA): TGTGCCAGCAGCGTAGTCTACGAGGGATCACCCCTCCACTTT. It translates to CASSVVYEGSPLHF.

This sequence joins TRBV4-3 and TRBJ1-5; 7 bases map to TRBD1. Germline V gene data show CDR1 as LGHNA and CDR2 as YSLEER. Unmatched junction bases numbered 2, after V lost 2 bases and J lost 1 base. CDR3 length equals 15 residues. The CDR3 nucleotides read TGCGCCAGCAGCCAAACGACAGGGAGCAATCAGCCCCAGCATTTT. It translates to CASSQTTGSNQPQHF.

A few counts support this clone. This sequence joins TRBV11-2 and TRBJ1-1; 8 nucleotides align to TRBD1. The CDR3 totals 14 residues. With V trimmed by 3 bases and J by 1 base, 1 base remained unmatched. CDR1 SGHAT and CDR2 FQNNGV come from the germline V gene. The CDR3 DNA reads TGTGCCAGCAGCTTTGGACAGGGGAACACTGAAGCTTTCTTT. It codes for CASSFGQGNTEAFF.

The chain links TRBV5-1 to TRBJ2-3; TRBD2 matches 9 bases. Germline lookup yields CDR1 SGHRS and CDR2 YFSETQ. The trim removed 1 base at V and 6 bases at J, leaving 3 bases unmatched. This CDR3 region has 14 residues. The CDR3 region is CASSLRLAADTQYF. The CDR3 bases are TGCGCCAGCAGCTTGAGACTAGCGGCCGATACGCAGTATTTT.

The chain is built from TRBV4-1 and TRBJ1-5; D might be TRBD1 (6 bases). V gave up 0 bases and J gave up 5 bases, with 11 bases separating them. Germline V gene lookup returns CDR1 MGHRA and CDR2 YSYEKL. The CDR3 covers 15 residues. The CDR3 is CASSQDRRGDQPQHF. The CDR3 coding sequence is TGCGCCAGCAGCCAAGATCGCAGGGGAGATCAGCCCCAGCATTTT.

The chain employs TRBV30 and TRBJ1-5; the match to TRBD1 covers 8 bases. This CDR3 has 17 residues. Per the germline V gene, CDR1 is GTSNPN and CDR2 is SVGIG (reference sequence). The ends lost 2 bases at V and 0 bases at J; junction bases unmatched: 9. The CDR3 DNA is TGTGCCTGGAGTCTCCAAGGGACAGGATTTAGCAATCAGCCCCAGCATTTT. It specifies CAWSLQGTGFSNQPQHF.

The V and J genes are TRBV30 and TRBJ2-1; 7 nucleotides agree with TRBD1. The germline gives CDR1 GTSNPN, CDR2 SVGIG (reference sequence). This CDR3 is built from 13 residues. CDR3 nucleotide sequence: TGTGCATTGACAGGGAGCTCCTACAATGAGCAGTTCTTC. Amino acids: CALTGSSYNEQFF.

The chain couples TRBV5-6 to TRBJ1-4, with 9 positions matching TRBD1. After removal of 4 bases from V and 0 bases from J, the junction contained 10 bases not matched to a gene. The CDR3 has 18 residues. Germline assignment: CDR1 SGHDT and CDR2 YYEEEE. The CDR3 reads CASSVSGTGTTTNEKLFF. In nucleotides, the CDR3 is TGTGCCAGCAGCGTATCCGGGACAGGGACAACAACTAATGAAAAACTGTTTTTT.

V usage is TRBV11-2 and J usage is TRBJ1-4; the D is unclear. Trimming removed 0 bases from V and 8 bases from J, with 7 bases in between. This CDR3 is 13 amino acids long. CDR1 and CDR2 from the germline V gene are SGHAT and FQNNGV. CDR3 nucleotide sequence: TGTGCCAGCAGCTTAGATCGCGAAGAAAAACTGTTTTTT. This codes for CASSLDREEKLFF.

This chain joins TRBV6-5 and TRBJ1-3; no reliable D call. Germline V gene data show CDR1 as MNHEY and CDR2 as SVGAGI. Trimming left V 2 bases short and J 0 bases short, with 11 bases between. The CDR3 runs to 16 residues. CDR3 coding DNA: TGTGCCAGCAGTTACGACTCCCAGCTCTCTGGAAACACCATATATTTT. It is translated as CASSYDSQLSGNTIYF.

The genes are TRBV9 and TRBJ2-1; 7 bases fit TRBD2. Germline-derived CDR1 and CDR2 are SGDLS and YYNGEE. The CDR3 runs to 16 residues. J gave up 3 bases and V 0 bases, and 6 bases lay outside the gene matches. CDR3 region: CASSVGSGVSYNEQFF. For the CDR3, the DNA is TGTGCCAGCAGCGTAGGAAGCGGGGTGAGCTACAATGAGCAGTTCTTC. The full variable domain, rest sourced from reference TRBV9 and TRBJ2-1, is DSGVTQTPKHLITATGQRVTLRCSPRSGDLSVYWYQQSLDQGLQFLIQYYNGEERAKGNILERFSAQQFPDLHSELNLSSLELGDSALYFCASSVGSGVSYNEQFFGPGTRLTVL.

The genes are TRBV11-2 and TRBJ1-4; the D is unclear. Per the germline V gene, CDR1 is SGHAT and CDR2 is FQNNGV. The CDR3 has 18 residues. V dropped 6 bases and J dropped 5 bases, with 25 bases sitting between them. The CDR3 is CASRAGSSRLGPNEKLFF. Here the CDR3 DNA reads TGTGCCAGCAGGGCGGGGAGTTCGCGTTTGGGCCCCAATGAAAAACTGTTTTTT.

V gene TRBV15 combines with J gene TRBJ1-1; D unclear. Germline V lookup: CDR1 LNHNV, CDR2 YYDKDF (reference sequence). The CDR3 length is 15 residues. V was pared by 0 bases and J by 1 base, with 9 bases between. DNA of the CDR3: TGTGCCACCAGCAGAGACCCCACGGGGAACACTGAAGCTTTCTTT. Translation: CATSRDPTGNTEAFF.

The rearrangement uses TRBV2 and TRBJ2-7; possibly TRBD2 for D (5 bases). The CDR3 has 12 residues. Germline V gene data show CDR1 as SNHLY and CDR2 as FYNNEI. V was clipped by 4 bases and J by 7 bases, with 11 bases between them. The CDR3 DNA reads as TGTGCCAGCAGTGGGCTCCCGGGGGAGCAGTACTTC. It is translated as CASSGLPGEQYF.

V and J are TRBV4-3 and TRBJ1-5, with unresolved D. V gave up 3 bases and J gave up 0 bases, with 9 bases separating them. CDR1 is LGHNA and CDR2 is YSLEER in the germline V gene. This CDR3 has 15 residues. CDR3 sequence: CASSHDTHSNQPQHF. The CDR3 DNA reads as TGCGCCAGCAGCCATGATACACATAGCAATCAGCCCCAGCATTTT.

This chain links TRBV5-8 with TRBJ2-1, with 13 positions matching TRBD2. The J segment lost 9 bases and the V segment lost 4 bases, leaving 7 bases of the junction unmatched. CDR3 length: 15 residues. CDR1 and CDR2 (germline): SGHTS, YDEGEE. In DNA form, the CDR3 reads TGTGCCAGCAGCCCACTAGCGGGGGGGCCGGTTGAGCAGTTCTTC. It encodes CASSPLAGGPVEQFF.

This clone was seen more than once but under ten times. V and J are TRBV6-5 and TRBJ2-7; TRBD1 matches at 7 bases. The CDR3 has 14 amino acids. Trimming at V came to 6 bases and at J to 1 base, leaving 6 bases not matched to a gene. Germline V gives CDR1 MNHEY, CDR2 SVGAGI. Here the CDR3 reads CASRGDSLSYEQYF. The CDR3 DNA reads as TGTGCCAGCAGAGGGGACAGCTTGTCCTACGAGCAGTACTTC.

On this clone itself: At the DNA level, this CDR3 is encoded by other sequences in the same sample as well. The chain combines TRBV6-5 with TRBJ1-1; TRBD1 is a possible D gene (6 bases). This CDR3 contains 15 residues. From germline, CDR1 is MNHEY and CDR2 SVGAGI. The V and J ends lost 0 bases and 2 bases respectively, with 10 bases between them. The CDR3 protein is CASSYSGGANTEAFF. The CDR3 nucleotides are TGTGCCAGCAGTTACTCGGGGGGGGCAAACACTGAAGCTTTCTTT.